This T cell receptor beta chain was profiled in a study of blood T cell repertoires in COVID-19. The germline CDR1 and CDR2 sequences are MGHRA and YSYEKL. CDR3 length: 18 amino acids. The J segment lost 3 bases and the V segment lost 1 base, leaving 11 bases of the junction unmatched. Clones were read by immunoSEQ multiplex PCR, and TCRdb kept only the in-frame ones, dropping some. The sample records 150,000 or so clones, 86% being singletons. This clone showed up just a few times. The sequenced sample was peripheral blood. V is TRBV4-1 and J is TRBJ2-3; 9 bases line up with TRBD1. This sequence originates from a young man with acute or convalescent COVID-19. The CDR3 here is CASSQVMTGGSWTDTQYF. The CDR3, as DNA: TGCGCCAGCAGCCAAGTTATGACAGGGGGTTCGTGGACAGATACGCAGTATTTT.